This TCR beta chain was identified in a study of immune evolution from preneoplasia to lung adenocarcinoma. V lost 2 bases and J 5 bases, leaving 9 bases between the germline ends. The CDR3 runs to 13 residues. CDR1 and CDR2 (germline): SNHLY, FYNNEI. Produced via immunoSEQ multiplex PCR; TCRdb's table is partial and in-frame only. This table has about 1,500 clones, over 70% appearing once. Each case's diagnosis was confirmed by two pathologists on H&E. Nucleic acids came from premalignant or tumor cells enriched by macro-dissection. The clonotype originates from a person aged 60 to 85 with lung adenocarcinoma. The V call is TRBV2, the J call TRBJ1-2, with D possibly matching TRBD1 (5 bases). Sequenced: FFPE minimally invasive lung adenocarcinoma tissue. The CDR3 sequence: CASSEFREYGYTF. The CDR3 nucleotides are TGTGCCAGCAGTGAATTCAGGGAGTATGGCTACACCTTC.